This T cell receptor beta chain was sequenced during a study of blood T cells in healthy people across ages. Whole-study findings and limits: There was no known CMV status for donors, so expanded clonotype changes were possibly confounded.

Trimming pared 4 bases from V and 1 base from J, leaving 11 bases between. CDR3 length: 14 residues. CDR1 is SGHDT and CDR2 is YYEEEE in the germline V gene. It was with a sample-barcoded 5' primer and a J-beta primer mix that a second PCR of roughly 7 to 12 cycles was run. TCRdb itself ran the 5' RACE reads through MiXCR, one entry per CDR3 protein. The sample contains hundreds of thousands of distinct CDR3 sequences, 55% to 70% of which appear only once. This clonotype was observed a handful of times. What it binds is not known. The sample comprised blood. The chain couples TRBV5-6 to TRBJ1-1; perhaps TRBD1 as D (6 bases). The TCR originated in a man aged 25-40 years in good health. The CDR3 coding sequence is TGTGCCAGCAGCCTGGGACACCAGAACACTGAAGCTTTCTTT. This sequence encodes CASSLGHQNTEAFF.